This is a list of T cell receptor beta chains from one sample in a study of T cells in Graves' hyperthyroidism and ophthalmopathy. TCRdb re-called the multiplex PCR reads through MiXCR, storing one row per CDR3 protein. The sample shows hundreds of thousands of distinct CDR3 sequences, approximately 14% of them seen only once. Material: blood. The origin of the receptors is a woman between 18 and 29 years old with Graves' hyperthyroidism. Both conserved end residues are part of each CDR3. The D gene is left open where the match is weak. Not every row has a clone size; where given, it reads once, few, many or a size class.

TGTGCCAGCTCACAGAGGCAGTTAAATTCACCCCTCCACTTT	CASSQRQLNSPLHF	-	-	TRBJ1-6	TRBV18
TGTGCCAGCAGCCCGATTGGGACAGTGATGTACACTGAAGCTTTCTTT	CASSPIGTVMYTEAFF	-	TRBD1	TRBJ1-1	TRBV7-9
TGTGCCAGCAGTTATACAGGGGGGCGTACTGAAGCTTTCTTT	CASSYTGGRTEAFF	many	TRBD1	TRBJ1-1	TRBV28
TGTGCCAGCAGTTATCCCGGTTCTGGAAACACCATATATTTT	CASSYPGSGNTIYF	few	-	TRBJ1-3	TRBV6-2/TRBV6-3
TGCGCCAGCAGCCCTCGGGAGGGGGCCCCCTACGAGCAGTACTTC	CASSPREGAPYEQYF	many	-	TRBJ2-7	TRBV5-1
TGTGCCAGCAGTGCTAGCGGGAGGGGGTACGAGCAGTACTTC	CASSASGRGYEQYF	many	TRBD2	TRBJ2-7	TRBV12-3/TRBV12-4
TGCGCCAGCAGCTCGGACAGGGGAGGGAGGAATGAAAAACTGTTTTTT	CASSSDRGGRNEKLFF	-	TRBD1	TRBJ1-4	TRBV5-1
TGTGCCAGCAGTGCGACAGGGGCTACCTACGAGCAGTACTTC	CASSATGATYEQYF	many	TRBD1	TRBJ2-7	TRBV28
TGCAGTGCTCCCCGCGGTGGGAAGCGGGCGTACGAGCAGTACTTC	CSAPRGGKRAYEQYF	many	-	TRBJ2-7	TRBV20-1
TGTGCCAGCAGCTTAATATCTAACTATGGCTACACCTTC	CASSLISNYGYTF	many	-	TRBJ1-2	TRBV11-2